This T cell receptor (beta chain) originates from a study of blood T cell repertoires in COVID-19. About the study: Material from acute and convalescent COVID-19 was sourced from the United States, Italy and Spain. Sample material is recorded as cDNA or gDNA derived from T cells, B-cell-depleted T cells, or PBMCs.

V was pared by 5 bases and J by 3 bases, with 14 bases between. The CDR3 runs to 15 residues. Germline loops: CDR1 LNHNV, CDR2 YYDKDF (reference sequence). This clone has only a few counts. In the original workflow: Reference gene primer amplification in the assay estimated nucleated cell counts. TCRdb keeps only in-frame clones here, not all; method: immunoSEQ multiplex PCR. Clonal size and the V and J genes are those of that table, whereas D and trimming came from the DNA. The sample records more than 90,000 clones, over 75% being singletons. The J gene is TRBJ1-5, the V gene TRBV15, with D uncertain. Sequenced input: peripheral blood. This receptor was obtained from a young woman with acute or convalescent COVID-19. Written as DNA, the CDR3 is TGTGCCACCAGCCCGTCGGGAGGGATCAATCAGCCCCAGCATTTT. Its protein is CATSPSGGINQPQHF. Drawing the rest from reference TRBV15 and TRBJ1-5, the complete variable domain is DAMVIQNPRYQVTQFGKPVTLSCSQTLNHNVMYWYQQKSSQAPKLLFHYYDKDFNNEADTPDNFQSRRPNTSFCFLDIRSPGLGDTAMYLCATSPSGGINQPQHFGDGTRLSIL.